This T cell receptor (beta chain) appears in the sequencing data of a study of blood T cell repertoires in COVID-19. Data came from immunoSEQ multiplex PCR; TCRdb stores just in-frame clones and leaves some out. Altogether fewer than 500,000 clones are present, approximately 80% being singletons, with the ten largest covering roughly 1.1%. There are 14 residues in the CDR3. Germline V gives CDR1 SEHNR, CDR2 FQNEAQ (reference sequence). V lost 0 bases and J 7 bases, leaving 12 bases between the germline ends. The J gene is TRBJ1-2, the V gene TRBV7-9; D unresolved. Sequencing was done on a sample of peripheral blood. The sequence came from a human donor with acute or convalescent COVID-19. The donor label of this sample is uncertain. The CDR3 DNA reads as TGTGCCAGCAGCTTAGCAACGGGGAGTGGTGGCTACACCTTC. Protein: CASSLATGSGGYTF. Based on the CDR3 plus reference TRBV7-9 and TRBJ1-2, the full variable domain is DTGVSQNPRHKITKRGQNVTFRCDPISEHNRLYWYRQTLGQGPEFLTYFQNEAQLEKSRLLSDRFSAERPKGSFSTLEIQRTEQGDSAMYLCASSLATGSGGYTFGSGTRLTVV.